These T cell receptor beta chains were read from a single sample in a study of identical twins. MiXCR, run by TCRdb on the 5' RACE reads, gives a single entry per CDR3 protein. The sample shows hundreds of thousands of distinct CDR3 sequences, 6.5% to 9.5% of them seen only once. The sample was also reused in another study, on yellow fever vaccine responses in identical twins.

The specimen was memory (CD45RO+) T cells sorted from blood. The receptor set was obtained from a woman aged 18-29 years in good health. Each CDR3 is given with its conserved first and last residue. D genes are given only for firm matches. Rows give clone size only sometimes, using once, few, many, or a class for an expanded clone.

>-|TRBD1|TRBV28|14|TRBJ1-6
CASTRGTGGSPLHF
TGTGCCAGCACCCGGGGGACAGGGGGATCACCCCTCCACTTT
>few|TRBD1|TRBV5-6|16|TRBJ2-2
CASSRPGTGSTGELFF
TGTGCCAGCAGCCGTCCCGGGACAGGGTCGACCGGGGAGCTGTTTTTT
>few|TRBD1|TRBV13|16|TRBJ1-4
CASSLTYGGQEEKLFF
TGTGCCAGCAGCTTAACATATGGCGGACAGGAGGAAAAACTGTTTTTT
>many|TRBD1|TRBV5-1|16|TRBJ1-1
CASSPGDRGLPTEAFF
TGCGCCAGCAGCCCAGGAGACAGGGGGCTACCCACTGAAGCTTTCTTT
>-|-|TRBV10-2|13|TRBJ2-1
CASSHNLGNEQFF
TGCGCCAGCAGCCACAATCTGGGTAATGAGCAGTTCTTC
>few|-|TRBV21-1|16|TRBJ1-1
CASSKGGGQGPLEAFF
TGTGCCAGCAGCAAAGGGGGGGGACAGGGACCACTTGAAGCTTTCTTT
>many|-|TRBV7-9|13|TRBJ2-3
CASSLARGDTQYF
TGTGCCAGCAGCTTAGCCAGGGGAGATACGCAGTATTTT
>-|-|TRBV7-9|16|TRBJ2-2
CASSPTGRRTTGELFF
TGTGCCAGCAGCCCGACGGGAAGACGAACGACCGGGGAGCTGTTTTTT
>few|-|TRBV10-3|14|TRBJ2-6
CAIGQPSGANVLTF
TGTGCCATCGGACAGCCATCCGGGGCCAACGTCCTGACTTTC
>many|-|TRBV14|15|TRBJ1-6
CASSQGGRGNSPLHF
TGTGCCAGCAGCCAAGGGGGGAGAGGAAATTCACCCCTCCACTTT
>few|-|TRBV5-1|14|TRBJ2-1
CASSLDWRGRGQFF
TGCGCCAGCAGCTTGGACTGGCGAGGGCGAGGGCAGTTCTTC
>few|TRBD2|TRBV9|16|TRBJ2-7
CASSPPGAGGPYEQYF
TGTGCCAGCAGCCCCCCAGGGGCGGGAGGGCCCTACGAGCAGTACTTC
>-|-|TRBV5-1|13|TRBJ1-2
CASIFDLNYGYTF
TGCGCCAGCATCTTTGACCTGAACTATGGCTACACCTTC
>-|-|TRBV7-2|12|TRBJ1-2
CASSGRVSGYTF
TGTGCCAGCAGCGGAAGGGTGTCGGGCTACACCTTC
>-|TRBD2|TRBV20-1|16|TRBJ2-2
CSARPWIAGATGELFF
TGCAGTGCTAGACCTTGGATAGCGGGGGCCACCGGGGAGCTGTTTTTT
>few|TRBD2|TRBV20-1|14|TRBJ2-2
CSARLAGFTGELFF
TGCAGTGCTAGGCTAGCGGGATTCACCGGGGAGCTGTTTTTT
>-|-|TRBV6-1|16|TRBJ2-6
CASSEAESSGANVLTF
TGTGCCAGCAGTGAAGCGGAGAGCTCTGGGGCCAACGTCCTGACTTTC
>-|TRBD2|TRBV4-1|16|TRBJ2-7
CASSQGRTSGDYEQYF
TGCGCCAGCAGCCAAGGACGGACTAGCGGGGACTACGAGCAGTACTTC
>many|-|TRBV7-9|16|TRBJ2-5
CASSAQRGGPQETQYF
TGTGCCAGCAGCGCGCAACGCGGAGGACCCCAAGAGACCCAGTACTTC
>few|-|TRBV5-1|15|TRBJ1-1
CASSLVAGARTEAFF
TGCGCCAGCAGCTTGGTGGCAGGGGCAAGGACTGAAGCTTTCTTT
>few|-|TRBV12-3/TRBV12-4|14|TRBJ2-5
CASSLKGIQETQYF
TGTGCCAGCAGTTTAAAGGGTATCCAAGAGACCCAGTACTTC
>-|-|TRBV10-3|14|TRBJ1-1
CAIGSVNRVTEAFF
TGTGCCATCGGGTCAGTCAACCGGGTCACTGAAGCTTTCTTT
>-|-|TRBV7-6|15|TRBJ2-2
CASSPLEGGTGELFF
TGTGCCAGCAGCCCCCTTGAGGGGGGCACCGGGGAGCTGTTTTTT
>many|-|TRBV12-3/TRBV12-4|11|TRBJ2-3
CASRRTDTQYF
TGTGCCAGCAGGCGCACAGATACGCAGTATTTT
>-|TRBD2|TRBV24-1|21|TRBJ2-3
CATSEGRQGTSGRLYTDTQYF
TGTGCCACCAGTGAGGGCCGACAGGGGACTAGCGGGAGGCTATACACAGATACGCAGTATTTT
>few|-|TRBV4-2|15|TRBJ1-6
CASSQGKGLNSPLHF
TGTGCCAGCAGCCAAGGAAAGGGGCTAAATTCACCCCTCCACTTT
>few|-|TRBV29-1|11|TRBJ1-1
CSVEWGSEAFF
TGCAGCGTTGAATGGGGAAGTGAAGCTTTCTTT
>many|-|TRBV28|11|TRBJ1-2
CATSGGGGYTF
TGTGCCACCTCCGGGGGCGGTGGCTACACCTTC
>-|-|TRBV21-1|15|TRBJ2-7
CASTPRAGVNYEQYF
TGTGCCAGCACCCCTCGGGCAGGGGTGAACTACGAGCAGTACTTC
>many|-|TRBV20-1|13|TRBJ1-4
CSARALVLEKLFF
TGCAGTGCTAGAGCTTTGGTTCTTGAAAAACTGTTTTTT
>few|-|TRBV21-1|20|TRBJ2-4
CASSKKRTSGGVGAKNIQYF
TGTGCCAGCAGCAAAAAAAGGACTAGCGGGGGGGTGGGAGCCAAAAACATTCAGTACTTC
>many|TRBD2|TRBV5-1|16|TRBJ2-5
CASSLGLAGDQETQYF
TGCGCCAGCAGCTTGGGACTAGCGGGGGACCAAGAGACCCAGTACTTC
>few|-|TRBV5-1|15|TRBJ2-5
CASSRDPSSQETQYF
TGCGCCAGCAGCCGGGACCCCTCCTCTCAAGAGACCCAGTACTTC
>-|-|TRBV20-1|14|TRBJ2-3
CSARKPGGTDTQYF
TGCAGTGCTAGGAAGCCCGGGGGCACAGATACGCAGTATTTT
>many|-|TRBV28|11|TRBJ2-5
CASSGWETQYF
TGTGCCAGCAGTGGCTGGGAAACCCAGTACTTC
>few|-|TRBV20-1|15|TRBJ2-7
CSPHPQSGGSYEQYF
TGCAGTCCACACCCCCAGTCCGGAGGTTCCTACGAGCAGTACTTC
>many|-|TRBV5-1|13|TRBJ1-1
CASRNTENTEAFF
TGCGCCAGCAGGAACACAGAGAACACTGAAGCTTTCTTT
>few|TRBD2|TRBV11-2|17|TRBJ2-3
CASSYRGGPFLTDTQYF
TGTGCCAGCAGCTACCGGGGGGGCCCGTTTTTGACAGATACGCAGTATTTT
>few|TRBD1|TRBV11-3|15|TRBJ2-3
CASSTQGATTDTQYF
TGTGCCAGCAGCACACAGGGGGCGACCACAGATACGCAGTATTTT
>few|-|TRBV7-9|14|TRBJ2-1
CASSPSRHYNEQFF
TGTGCCAGCAGCCCGTCGCGTCACTACAATGAGCAGTTCTTC
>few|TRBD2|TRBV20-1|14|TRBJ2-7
CSARRLAGVSEQYF
TGCAGTGCTAGACGACTAGCGGGAGTTTCCGAGCAGTACTTC
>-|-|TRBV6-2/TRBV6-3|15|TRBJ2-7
CASARAHSLTYEQYF
TGTGCCAGCGCGCGCGCCCACTCTCTCACCTACGAGCAGTACTTC
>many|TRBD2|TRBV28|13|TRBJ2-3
CASSLANTDTQYF
TGTGCCAGCTCACTAGCGAACACAGATACGCAGTATTTT
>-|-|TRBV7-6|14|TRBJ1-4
CASRSGQAGEKLFF
TGTGCCAGCCGATCGGGGCAGGCGGGGGAAAAACTGTTTTTT
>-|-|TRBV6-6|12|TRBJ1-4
CASGGAGEKLFF
TGTGCCAGCGGGGGGGCGGGTGAAAAACTTTTTTTT
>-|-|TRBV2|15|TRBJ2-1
CASSNGLSVYNEQFF
TGTGCCAGCAGTAACGGACTTTCGGTCTACAATGAGCAGTTCTTC
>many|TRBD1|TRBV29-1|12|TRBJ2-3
CSANRGQDTQYF
TGCAGCGCTAACAGGGGCCAAGATACGCAGTATTTT
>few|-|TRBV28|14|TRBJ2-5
CASIQGDSRGTQYF
TGTGCCAGCATCCAAGGGGACTCAAGAGGGACCCAGTACTTC
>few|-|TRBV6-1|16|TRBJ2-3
CASSQGRGAAADTQYF
TGTGCCAGCAGTCAAGGGAGGGGGGCTGCAGCAGATACGCAGTATTTT
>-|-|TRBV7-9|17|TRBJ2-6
CASTPGGSPSGANVLTF
TGTGCCAGCACTCCTGGTGGGTCCCCCTCTGGGGCCAACGTCCTGACTTTC
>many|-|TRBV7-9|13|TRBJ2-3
CASSFWGEDTQYF
TGTGCCAGCAGCTTTTGGGGTGAGGATACGCAGTATTTT
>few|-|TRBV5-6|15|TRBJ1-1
CASSLREGLNTEAFF
TGTGCCAGCAGCTTGAGAGAGGGGTTGAACACTGAAGCTTTCTTT
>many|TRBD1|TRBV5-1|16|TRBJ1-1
CASSLWERQGITEAFF
TGCGCCAGCAGCTTGTGGGAGAGACAGGGGATCACTGAAGCTTTCTTT
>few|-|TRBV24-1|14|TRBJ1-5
CATSSYRDNQPQHF
TGTGCCACCAGCTCTTACAGGGACAATCAGCCCCAGCATTTT
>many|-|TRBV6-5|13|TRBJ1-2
CASSFNPNYGYTF
TGTGCCAGCAGTTTCAACCCAAACTATGGCTACACCTTC
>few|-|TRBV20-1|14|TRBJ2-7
CSALTEVGAYEQYF
TGCAGTGCCCTCACCGAGGTCGGAGCCTACGAGCAGTACTTC
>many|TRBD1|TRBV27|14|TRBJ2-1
CASSPQTGGAEQFF
TGTGCCAGCAGTCCCCAGACAGGGGGGGCTGAGCAGTTCTTC